Following are 29 T cell receptor beta chains from one sample sequenced in a study of blood T cell repertoires in COVID-19. Sequencing used immunoSEQ multiplex PCR; TCRdb keeps in-frame clones, though not all of them. Of tens of thousands of clones listed, roughly four fifths are singletons. Sequenced input: peripheral blood. The receptors were gathered from a woman aged 60 to 75 with acute or convalescent COVID-19.

V is TRBV5-8 and J is TRBJ1-5; D unresolved. The V end lost 6 bases, the J end lost 4 bases, and 23 bases lay between the germline ends. CDR3 length: 17 amino acids. Germline V gene sequence: CDR1 SGHTS, CDR2 YDEGEE. The CDR3 loop is CASIPDLGSRNNQPQHF. The CDR3 nucleotides read TGTGCCAGCATCCCCGATCTTGGGAGCAGGAATAATCAGCCCCAGCATTTT. Together with reference TRBV5-8 and TRBJ1-5, the CDR3 gives the full variable domain: EAGVTQSPTHLIKTRGQQATLRCSPISGHTSVYWYQQALGLGLQFLLWYDEGEERNRGNFPPRFSGRQFPNYSSELNVNALELEDSALYLCASIPDLGSRNNQPQHFGDGTRLSIL.

This chain joins TRBV30 and TRBJ2-3; perhaps TRBD2 as D (6 bases). The germline CDR1 and CDR2 sequences are GTSNPN and SVGIG (reference sequence). The V end was cut by 0 bases, the J end by 11 bases, with 15 bases between. There are 13 residues in the CDR3. CDR3 protein: CAWSVGGPGGQYF. Written as DNA, the CDR3 is TGTGCCTGGAGTGTAGGCGGGCCCGGGGGGCAGTATTTT.

The chain recombines TRBV28 with TRBJ1-1; 9 bases fit TRBD1. The CDR3 loop spans 15 amino acids. Trimming cost V 7 bases and J 5 bases; bases outside gene matches: 11. The germline V gene encodes CDR1 MDHEN and CDR2 SYDVKM. CDR3 residues: CASNADDRGRTEAFF. CDR3 nucleotides: TGTGCCAGCAACGCCGACGACAGGGGGAGAACTGAAGCTTTCTTT.

V usage is TRBV4-1 and J usage is TRBJ2-7, with 9 bases that match TRBD1. This CDR3 spans 15 amino acids. Germline CDR1 MGHRA, CDR2 YSYEKL. Trimming cost V 4 bases and J 3 bases; bases outside gene matches: 7. The CDR3 protein is CASSPESTGGYEQYF. CDR3 bases: TGCGCCAGCAGCCCCGAGTCGACAGGGGGCTACGAGCAGTACTTC.

The chain links TRBV18 to TRBJ1-2; perhaps TRBD1 as D (6 bases). The CDR3 sequence is 13 residues long. CDR1 KGHSH and CDR2 LQKENI come from the germline V gene. Trimming took 3 bases from V and 4 from J, leaving 9 bases between them. CDR3 protein: CASSPGGGYGYTF. CDR3 coding DNA: TGTGCCAGCTCACCTGGGGGCGGCTATGGCTACACCTTC.

J is TRBJ2-1 and V is TRBV5-1; 7 nucleotides align to TRBD2. The CDR3 is 16 residues long. Germline lookup yields CDR1 SGHRS and CDR2 YFSETQ. V trimming: 4 bases; J trimming: 1 base; junction bases outside the gene matches: 8. This CDR3 reads CASSPGGWESYNEQFF. CDR3 nucleotides: TGCGCCAGCAGCCCGGGAGGATGGGAGTCCTACAATGAGCAGTTCTTC.

The V and J genes are TRBV7-3 and TRBJ1-5, with no clear D. The CDR3 sequence is 13 residues long. Germline CDR1 is SGHTA and CDR2 is FQGTGA. Deletions cut 4 bases from V and 4 bases from J, with 8 bases between. The CDR3 DNA reads as TGTGCCAGCAGCTCGCGAGCGAATCAGCCCCAGCATTTT. Translating it yields CASSSRANQPQHF.

This clone was observed a handful of times. This chain uses TRBV5-6 with TRBJ2-7, with 10 bases matching TRBD2. V dropped 1 base and J dropped 2; count of bases not matched to a gene: 12. Germline CDR1 and CDR2: SGHDT and YYEEEE. The CDR3 loop spans 18 amino acids. The CDR3 sequence is CASSLLPSGRGRTYEQYF. The CDR3 coding sequence is TGTGCCAGCAGCTTGCTTCCCAGCGGGAGGGGGCGGACCTACGAGCAGTACTTC. Complete variable domain (other parts from reference TRBV5-6 and TRBJ2-7): DAGVTQSPTHLIKTRGQQVTLRCSPKSGHDTVSWYQQALGQGPQFIFQYYEEEERQRGNFPDRFSGHQFPNYSSELNVNALLLGDSALYLCASSLLPSGRGRTYEQYFGPGTRLTVT.

The chain links TRBV3-1 (or the pseudogene TRBV3-2) to TRBJ1-2, with D unresolved. The CDR3 covers 11 residues. Per the germline V gene, CDR1 is LGHDT and CDR2 is YNNKEL (reference sequence). V shed 3 bases and J shed 8 bases, with 7 bases lying between them. CDR3 protein: CASSQNQGYTF. As DNA, the CDR3 is TGTGCCAGCAGCCAGAATCAGGGCTACACCTTC.

This rearrangement joins TRBV7-3 to TRBJ1-5, with 7 bases aligning to TRBD1. CDR3 size: 13 residues. CDR1 SGHTA and CDR2 FQGTGA come from the germline V gene. Unmatched junction bases numbered 5, after V lost 9 bases and J lost 3 bases. This CDR3 is CASTRGSNQPQHF. CDR3 DNA: TGTGCCAGTACCAGGGGGTCCAATCAGCCCCAGCATTTT.

The J gene is TRBJ2-1, the V gene TRBV29-1, with 9 bases lining up with TRBD2. The germline gives CDR1 SQVTM, CDR2 ANQGSEA. J was trimmed by 4 bases and V by 3 bases; bases with no gene match: 13. This CDR3 region has 17 residues. The CDR3 DNA sequence: TGCAGCGTTGACCAAGCGGGAGGTCGCTTCTCGTACAATGAGCAGTTCTTC. As protein: CSVDQAGGRFSYNEQFF.

V is TRBV12-3 or TRBV12-4 and J is TRBJ2-5; D unclear. CDR3 length equals 12 residues. The V end lost 5 bases, the J end lost 6 bases, and 10 bases lay between the germline ends. CDR3 in amino acids: CASSAPGQTQYF. The DNA for the CDR3 is TGTGCCAGCAGTGCCCCCGGTCAGACCCAGTACTTC.

The count of this clone is one. V is TRBV16 and J is TRBJ2-4; the D gene is possibly TRBD1 (5 bases). Trimming took off 2 bases at V and 10 bases at J, with 15 bases between the two ends. The CDR3 is made up of 14 amino acids. From germline, CDR1 is KGHSY and CDR2 FQNENV. CDR3 in amino acids: CASSQGAGSSIQYF. The CDR3 DNA reads TGTGCCAGCAGCCAAGGAGCAGGGTCAAGTATTCAGTACTTC.

The chain combines TRBV7-8 with TRBJ2-2, with 9 bases identical to TRBD2. This CDR3 has 16 residues. Germline values: CDR1 SGHVS, CDR2 FQNEAQ. The junction had 10 bases not matched to a gene; V was cut back by 6 bases and J by 5 bases. The DNA of the CDR3 is TGTGCCAGCAGTAAGGACCGGAGCGGGGGGACCGGGGAGCTGTTTTTT. It specifies CASSKDRSGGTGELFF. The entire variable domain, with the rest obtained from reference TRBV7-8 and TRBJ2-2, is as follows: GAGVSQSPRYKVAKRGQDVALRCDPISGHVSLFWYQQALGQGPEFLTYFQNEAQLDKSGLPSDRFFAERPEGSVSTLKIQRTQQEDSAVYLCASSKDRSGGTGELFFGEGSRLTVL.

The chain is built from TRBV30 and TRBJ1-6; TRBD1 agrees at 10 bases. The germline V gene has CDR1 GTSNPN and CDR2 SVGIG (reference sequence). V trimming: 3 bases; J trimming: 6 bases; junction bases outside the gene matches: 2. The CDR3 is 14 amino acids. The CDR3 spells CAWSRQGANSPLHF. The CDR3 nucleotides are TGTGCCTGGAGCCGACAGGGGGCTAATTCACCCCTCCACTTT. Variable domain in full (rest from reference TRBV30 and TRBJ1-6): SQTIHQWPATLVQPVGSPLSLECTVEGTSNPNLYWYRQAAGRGLQLLFYSVGIGQISSEVPQNLSASRPQDRQFILSSKKLLLSDSGFYLCAWSRQGANSPLHFGNGTRLTVT.

This clone has just a few counts. The V gene is TRBV28, the J gene TRBJ2-7; maybe TRBD1 (5 bases). This CDR3 region has 15 residues. V was shortened by 7 bases and J by 2 bases, with 18 bases between the two germline ends. Germline V gene sequence: CDR1 MDHEN, CDR2 SYDVKM. The CDR3 sequence is CASTPRQTITYEQYF. The CDR3 DNA follows: TGTGCCAGCACCCCTCGACAGACCATTACCTACGAGCAGTACTTC.

V usage is TRBV7-9 and J usage is TRBJ1-3, with a possible D match to TRBD1 (5 bases). The V end lost 5 bases, the J end lost 6 bases, and 8 bases lay between the germline ends. The CDR3 covers 12 residues. CDR1 is SEHNR, CDR2 FQNEAQ, per germline (reference sequence). The CDR3 spells CASSPQENTIYF. The CDR3 DNA sequence: TGTGCCAGCAGCCCACAGGAAAACACCATATATTTT. The whole variable domain, filled in from reference TRBV7-9 and TRBJ1-3, reads DTGVSQNPRHKITKRGQNVTFRCDPISEHNRLYWYRQTLGQGPEFLTYFQNEAQLEKSRLLSDRFSAERPKGSFSTLEIQRTEQGDSAMYLCASSPQENTIYFGEGSWLTVV.

This clone has just one count. The chain has TRBV5-1 and TRBJ2-1, with 11 positions matching TRBD2. Per the germline V gene, CDR1 is SGHRS and CDR2 is YFSETQ. V dropped 4 bases and J dropped 3; count of bases not matched to a gene: 3. This CDR3 comprises 15 residues. CDR3 DNA: TGCGCCAGCAGCGGGGGACTAGCGGACTACAATGAGCAGTTCTTC. The encoded protein is CASSGGLADYNEQFF.

This sequence joins TRBV30 and TRBJ2-7; perhaps TRBD1 as D (5 bases). Germline V gives CDR1 GTSNPN, CDR2 SVGIG (reference sequence). V lost 6 bases to trimming and J lost 3 bases, with 21 bases between them. The CDR3 runs to 15 residues. CDR3 nucleotides: TGTGCCTGCCAGGTCCCGGGCAGGGCCAACTACGAGCAGTACTTC. Protein sequence: CACQVPGRANYEQYF.

This chain joins TRBV6-5 and TRBJ1-6; a weak D match, TRBD1 (5 bases). The V end was cut by 7 bases, the J end by 10 bases, with 14 bases between. CDR1 and CDR2 from the germline V gene are MNHEY and SVGAGI. CDR3 length: 13 residues. This CDR3 reads CASTDRKGSPLHF. As DNA, the CDR3 is TGTGCCAGCACGGATCGTAAGGGGTCACCCCTCCACTTT.

The gene calls are TRBV19 and TRBJ1-6, with 8 positions matching TRBD1. Germline V gene lookup returns CDR1 LNHDA and CDR2 SQIVND (reference sequence). This CDR3 is 16 amino acids long. V was pared by 6 bases and J by 7 bases, with 11 bases of the junction left unmatched. The CDR3 nucleotides are TGTGCCAGTAGGACCCAGACGGGACAGGAGAATTCACCCCTCCACTTT. Its translation is CASRTQTGQENSPLHF.

The V gene is TRBV10-2, the J gene TRBJ1-1; D is perhaps TRBD1 (6 bases). The CDR3 is 13 residues long. Germline assignment: CDR1 WSHSY and CDR2 SAAADI. V gave up 6 bases and J gave up 5 bases, with 13 bases separating them. CDR3 in amino acids: CASRKGVGTEAFF. As DNA, the CDR3 is TGCGCCAGCAGGAAGGGGGTTGGAACTGAAGCTTTCTTT.

The V gene is TRBV9, the J gene TRBJ1-3; D uncertain. Trimming left V 0 bases short and J 4 bases short, with 11 bases between. The CDR3 spans 15 residues. Germline V gives CDR1 SGDLS, CDR2 YYNGEE. The CDR3 region has the DNA TGTGCCAGCAGCGTAGGGTCGGGGTTCGGAAACACCATATATTTT. Translating it yields CASSVGSGFGNTIYF.

This clone was observed a handful of times. J is TRBJ1-3 and V is TRBV24-1, with 7 bases identical to TRBD1. The CDR3 covers 15 residues. Germline CDR1 reads KGHDR; CDR2 reads SFDVKD. The junction had 10 bases not matched to a gene; V was cut back by 9 bases and J by 3 bases. The CDR3 sequence is CATLSTGPIGNTIYF. The CDR3 region has the DNA TGTGCCACCCTCTCGACAGGGCCCATTGGAAACACCATATATTTT.

This sequence joins TRBV6-6 and TRBJ2-7; the match to TRBD1 covers 7 bases. After removal of 7 bases from V and 1 base from J, the junction contained 4 bases not matched to a gene. Germline-derived CDR1 and CDR2 are MNHNY and SVGAGI (reference sequence). There are 13 residues in the CDR3. The CDR3 loop reads CASTLGQSYEQYF. CDR3 coding DNA: TGTGCCAGCACTTTGGGACAGTCCTACGAGCAGTACTTC.

The chain combines TRBV5-1 with TRBJ2-5, with TRBD2 identical over 8 bases. Germline V gene lookup returns CDR1 SGHRS and CDR2 YFSETQ. V trimming: 4 bases; J trimming: 2 bases; junction bases outside the gene matches: 7. This CDR3 is 15 amino acids long. The CDR3 bases are TGCGCCAGCAGCCTACCGGGAGGGGGACAAGAGACCCAGTACTTC. Amino acid sequence: CASSLPGGGQETQYF. Together with reference TRBV5-1 and TRBJ2-5, the CDR3 gives the full variable domain: KAGVTQTPRYLIKTRGQQVTLSCSPISGHRSVSWYQQTPGQGLQFLFEYFSETQRNKGNFPGRFSGRQFSNSRSEMNVSTLELGDSALYLCASSLPGGGQETQYFGPGTRLLVL.

This chain connects TRBV9 to TRBJ2-5; D possibly corresponds to TRBD2 (7 bases). The CDR3 covers 13 residues. V lost 7 bases, J lost 4 bases, and 14 bases lay in between. CDR1 SGDLS and CDR2 YYNGEE come from the germline V gene. The CDR3 is CASGGGGAETQYF. The CDR3 bases are TGTGCCAGCGGAGGGGGGGGCGCAGAGACCCAGTACTTC. The complete variable domain, with remaining parts taken from reference TRBV9 and TRBJ2-5, reads DSGVTQTPKHLITATGQRVTLRCSPRSGDLSVYWYQQSLDQGLQFLIQYYNGEERAKGNILERFSAQQFPDLHSELNLSSLELGDSALYFCASGGGGAETQYFGPGTRLLVL.

The V call is TRBV9, the J call TRBJ1-6; weak D call: TRBD1 (5 bases). Trimming shortened V by 2 bases and J by 6 bases, and 9 bases separated the two germline ends. This CDR3 has 14 residues. The V gene's germline CDR1 is SGDLS and CDR2 YYNGEE. Written as DNA, the CDR3 is TGTGCCAGCAGCGTCTCGGACATTAATTCACCCCTCCACTTT. Translated: CASSVSDINSPLHF.

A few counts support this clone. The chain recombines TRBV15 with TRBJ2-6; no firm D call. The CDR3 totals 15 residues. CDR1 is LNHNV, CDR2 YYDKDF, per germline (reference sequence). V was pared by 5 bases and J by 0 bases, with 8 bases between. The chain's CDR3 is CATSERNSGANVLTF. The CDR3 region has the DNA TGTGCCACCAGCGAGAGGAACTCTGGGGCCAACGTCCTGACTTTC.